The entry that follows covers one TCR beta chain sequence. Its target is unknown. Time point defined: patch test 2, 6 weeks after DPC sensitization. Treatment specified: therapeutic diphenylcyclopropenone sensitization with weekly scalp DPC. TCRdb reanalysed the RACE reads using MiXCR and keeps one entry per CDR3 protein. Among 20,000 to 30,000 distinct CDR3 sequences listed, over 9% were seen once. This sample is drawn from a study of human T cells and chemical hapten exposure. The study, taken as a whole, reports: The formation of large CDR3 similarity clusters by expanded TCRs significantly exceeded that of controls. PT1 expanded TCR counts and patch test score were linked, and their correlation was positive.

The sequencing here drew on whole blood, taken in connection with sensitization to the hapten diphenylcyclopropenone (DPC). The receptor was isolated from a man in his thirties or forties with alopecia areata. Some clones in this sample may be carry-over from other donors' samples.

The CDR3 spells CASTGQQILFGSKNIQYF. The DNA for the CDR3 is TGTGCCAGCACGGGACAGCAAATACTATTTGGTTCCAAAAACATTCAGTACTTC. This rearrangement joins TRBV2 to TRBJ2-4, with 7 bases that match TRBD1. The V gene's germline CDR1 is SNHLY and CDR2 FYNNEI. With 7 bases clipped from V and 2 bases from J, the junction kept 17 bases outside the gene matches. This CDR3 comprises 18 residues.